The source of this TCR beta chain is a study of molecular identifiers for immune sequencing clone quantification. Broader study findings: Spiked Jurkat TCR RNA equivalent to one cell was reportedly detectable in about 900,000 naive cells.

This clonotype appeared many times. The antigen remains undetermined. TCRdb recomputed calls from the PCR reads with MiXCR, one row per CDR3 protein. The sample has hundreds of thousands of distinct CDR3 sequences, 15% to 20% seen once; the top ten hold roughly 0.83%. The CDR3 is 16 residues long. Germline assignment: CDR1 SGHVS and CDR2 FQNEAQ. With 1 base removed from V and 4 bases from J, the gap between germline ends came to 13 bases. Researchers sorted naive CD8 T cells as cells that were CD8+CD4-CCR7+CD45RA+. This sequence originates from a human donor in good health. Some libraries in this study had Jurkat cell RNA spiked in. The rearrangement uses TRBV7-8 and TRBJ1-4; D not resolved. The specimen was naive CD8+ T cells from blood, with Jurkat cell RNA spiked in. Subset meaning: FACS-sorted CD8+CD4-CCR7+CD45RA+ naive T cells. The CDR3 DNA is TGTGCCAGCAGCTTAGTGAATCCAGGTTATAATGAAAAACTGTTTTTT. It yields the protein CASSLVNPGYNEKLFF.